The present TCR beta chain was sequenced within a study of blood T cell repertoires in COVID-19. Study context: Donors in the United States, Italy and Spain gave samples during acute or convalescent COVID-19. PBMCs, B-cell-depleted T cells, or T cells provided the cDNA or gDNA that made up the material.

Authors' data handling: Counts of nucleated cells, estimated from reference gene primer amplification, were obtained. Assay: immunoSEQ multiplex PCR; the TCRdb copy retains only in-frame clones and omits some. D and trimming come from the DNA, and the V and J calls and clone size come from that table. This sample has 150,000 to 200,000 clones, with about 80% found just once. Material for sequencing was peripheral blood. This receptor was obtained from a man aged 25-45 years with active or convalescent COVID-19.

The CDR3 sequence: CASSPLKSDTQYF. As DNA, the CDR3 is TGTGCCAGCTCACCACTCAAATCAGATACGCAGTATTTT. This chain joins TRBV18 and TRBJ2-3; D gene uncertain. Germline lookup yields CDR1 KGHSH and CDR2 LQKENI. There are 13 residues in the CDR3. The ends were cut back, 1 base at V and 4 bases at J, with 6 bases in the middle.